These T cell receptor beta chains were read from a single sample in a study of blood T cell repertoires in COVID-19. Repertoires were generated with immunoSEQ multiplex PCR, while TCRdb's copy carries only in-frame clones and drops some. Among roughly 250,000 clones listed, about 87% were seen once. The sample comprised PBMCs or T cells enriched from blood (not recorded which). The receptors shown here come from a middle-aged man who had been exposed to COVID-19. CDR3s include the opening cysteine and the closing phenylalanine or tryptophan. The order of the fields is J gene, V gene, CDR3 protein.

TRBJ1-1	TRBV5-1	CASSSETGGTEAFF
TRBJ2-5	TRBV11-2	CASNRLRRHQETQYF
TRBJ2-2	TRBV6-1	CASSEYWEGIENTGELFF
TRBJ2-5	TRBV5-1	CASSLGQRETQYF
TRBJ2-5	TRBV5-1	CASSTQTGSGETQYF
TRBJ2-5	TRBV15	CATSRGSGDYQETQYF
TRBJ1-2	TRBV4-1	CASSQDHGIGYGYTF
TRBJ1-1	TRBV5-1	CASPTRTGVLMNTEAFF
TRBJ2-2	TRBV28	CASREGDGELFF
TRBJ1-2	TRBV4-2	CASSQEAGYTF
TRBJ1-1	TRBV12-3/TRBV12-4	CASKGTENTEAFF
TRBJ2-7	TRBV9	CASSVGPGQGDEQYF
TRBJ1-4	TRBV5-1	CASSLIGVGEKLFF
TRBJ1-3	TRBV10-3	CANGGFSGNTIYF
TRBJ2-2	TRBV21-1	CASTPKPPRGGKNTGELFF
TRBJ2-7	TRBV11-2	CASSLTGLGYEQYF
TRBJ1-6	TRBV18	CASSPNGRGNSPLHF
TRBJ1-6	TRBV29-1	CSASTGQEDSPLHF
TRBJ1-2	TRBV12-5	CASGLVHERSNYGYTF
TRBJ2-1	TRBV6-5	CASSPGTSGRNEQFF
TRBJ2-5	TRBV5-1	CASSFQGAAQETQYF
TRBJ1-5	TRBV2	CASGGQGVQPQHF
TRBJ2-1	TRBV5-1	CASRPWEKNEQFF
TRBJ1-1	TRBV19	CASSHRGDTEAFF
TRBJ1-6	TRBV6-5	CASGTDYNSPLHF
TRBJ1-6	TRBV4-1	CASSQATGRVSPLHF
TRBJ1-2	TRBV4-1	CASSQGWGDDYTF
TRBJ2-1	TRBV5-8	CASSIGTSAYNEQFF
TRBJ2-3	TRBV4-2	CASSQDGRTDTQYF
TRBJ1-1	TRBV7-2	CASSLAEAGLTEAFF
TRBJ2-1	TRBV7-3	CASSSTGGSYNEQFF
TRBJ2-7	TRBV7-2	CASSLGQGTYEQYF
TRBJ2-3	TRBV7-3	CASSLMASGVTDTQYF